Listed below are T cell receptor beta chains from one sample, sequenced in a study of Graves' ophthalmopathy and Graves' hyperthyroidism. TCRdb called the multiplex PCR reads again in MiXCR, with one record for every CDR3 protein. The sample lists 40,000 to 50,000 distinct CDR3 sequences; over 40% were seen once. Sequenced material: peripheral blood. The source is an adult man with Graves' ophthalmopathy. The CDR3 runs from the conserved cysteine through the conserved F or W. The D gene is left open where the match is weak. Clone size is stated in some rows and not others, as once, few, many or a class when expanded.

DNA | CDR3 | J | V | D | size
TGCGCCAGCAGCTTGCGGACAGGGGGGGACTATGGCTACACCTTC | CASSLRTGGDYGYTF | TRBJ1-2 | TRBV5-1 | TRBD1 | many
TGCAGCTTGGGGGTTCAGGGGACCACTGAAGCTTTCTTT | CSLGVQGTTEAFF | TRBJ1-1 | TRBV29-1 | NA | NA
TGTGCCACCAGCAGAGTGGTGGGATCCGAGCAGTACTTC | CATSRVVGSEQYF | TRBJ2-7 | TRBV15 | NA | few
TGCAGTGCTCTGACTAGCGGTGATTACAATGAGCAGTTCTTC | CSALTSGDYNEQFF | TRBJ2-1 | TRBV20-1 | TRBD2 | many
TGTGCCAGCAGTTTAGGAACGGGGAGGGGTGATACGCAGTATTTT | CASSLGTGRGDTQYF | TRBJ2-3 | TRBV12-3/TRBV12-4 | TRBD2 | NA
TGTGCCAGCTTCCCCGGGACAGTTTTTGGAAATTATGGCTACACCTTC | CASFPGTVFGNYGYTF | TRBJ1-2 | TRBV7-8 | TRBD1 | many
TGTGCCAGGAAAATCGGAGAGACCCAGTACTTC | CARKIGETQYF | TRBJ2-5 | TRBV2 | NA | many
TGCAGTGCTGCCGCTAATAGGTGGAATCAGCCCCAGCATTTT | CSAAANRWNQPQHF | TRBJ1-5 | TRBV20-1 | NA | NA
NA | CASSFYICSALLTDTQYF | TRBJ2-3 | TRBV7-6 | NA | NA
TGCGCCAGCAGCCAAGCGGGGGACGCCGTCTACGAGCAGTACTTC | CASSQAGDAVYEQYF | TRBJ2-7 | TRBV4-1 | NA | NA
TGTGCCAGCAGCCAGAACCAGTACTTC | CASSQNQYF | TRBJ2-5 | TRBV7-2 | NA | few
TGTGCCAGCAGCTCCGAGGGGGGCGGAAACACCATATATTTT | CASSSEGGGNTIYF | TRBJ1-3 | TRBV5-1 | NA | NA
TGTGCCAGCACCGTCGGGTCCTATAATTCACCCCTCCACTTT | CASTVGSYNSPLHF | TRBJ1-6 | TRBV28 | NA | NA
TGTGCCAGCAGCTTGACGGGACTAGCGGCCAATGAGCAGTTCTTC | CASSLTGLAANEQFF | TRBJ2-1 | TRBV5-6 | TRBD2 | many
TGCAGCGCGATCGGGACAGAGTCCAATCAGCCCCAGCATTTT | CSAIGTESNQPQHF | TRBJ1-5 | TRBV29-1 | TRBD1 | few
TGCAGTGCTAGCCCGCTAGCGGGGACAGATACGCAGTATTTT | CSASPLAGTDTQYF | TRBJ2-3 | TRBV20-1 | TRBD2 | many
TGTGCCACCAGCCCCGGGACTAGCGACTACAATGAGCAGTTCTTC | CATSPGTSDYNEQFF | TRBJ2-1 | TRBV15 | TRBD2 | NA
TGTGCCAGCAGCTTAGATATTGGGGACACTGAAGCTTTCTTT | CASSLDIGDTEAFF | TRBJ1-1 | TRBV7-2 | NA | NA
TGCAGTGCTAGGGCCGACAGGGGGTCGTACGAGCAGTACTTC | CSARADRGSYEQYF | TRBJ2-7 | TRBV20-1 | TRBD1 | few
TGTGCCAGCCCGGGACGGTGCTTCTATGGCTACACCTTC | CASPGRCFYGYTF | TRBJ1-2 | TRBV6-1 | NA | many
TGTGCAAGTCGCGGGACAGGGGATAGCAATCAGCCCCAGCATTTT | CASRGTGDSNQPQHF | TRBJ1-5 | TRBV12-2 | NA | NA
TGCAGTGCGCCCGGGACTACGAAGAACACCGGGGAGCAGTACTTC | CSAPGTTKNTGEQYF | TRBJ2-7 | TRBV20-1 | TRBD2 | NA
TGTGCCAGCAGCAAACGCCGGACAACCTACAATGAGCAGTTCTTC | CASSKRRTTYNEQFF | TRBJ2-1 | TRBV7-8 | NA | many
TGTGCCAGCAGGGACGGATATGGCTACACCTTC | CASRDGYGYTF | TRBJ1-2 | TRBV12-3/TRBV12-4 | NA | NA
TGCAGTGCTAGGGGGGCAATCAAAAACATTCAGTACTTC | CSARGAIKNIQYF | TRBJ2-4 | TRBV20-1 | NA | NA
TGTGCCAGCAGCCGGGACAGGGGAGACACAGATACGCAGTATTTT | CASSRDRGDTDTQYF | TRBJ2-3 | TRBV2 | TRBD1 | NA
TGTGCCGCCAGTGACCATAGCGGGAGGGCCGGGGAGCTGTTTTTT | CAASDHSGRAGELFF | TRBJ2-2 | TRBV24-1 | TRBD2 | NA
TGTGCCATGCGCGGGCTCCCTACAGATACGCAGTATTTT | CAMRGLPTDTQYF | TRBJ2-3 | TRBV10-3 | NA | NA
TGCAGCGTTTCGGGCGGCTCTAGCGGGATAGAGACCCAGTACTTC | CSVSGGSSGIETQYF | TRBJ2-5 | TRBV29-1 | TRBD2 | NA
TGTGCCACCAGTTCTGGCGGAAACTACAATGAGCAGTTCTTC | CATSSGGNYNEQFF | TRBJ2-1 | TRBV24-1 | NA | NA
TGTGCCAGCAGCGCAAGGAGGGGGGGGAATGAGCAGTTCTTC | CASSARRGGNEQFF | TRBJ2-1 | TRBV15 | NA | NA
TGTGCCTGGAGTGTACTGAGCGGGAGTACCTGGGGGCTGTTTTTT | CAWSVLSGSTWGLFF | TRBJ2-2 | TRBV30 | TRBD2 | once
TGTGCCAGTAGGACAGGGGGGGGGAATGAGCAGTTCTTC | CASRTGGGNEQFF | TRBJ2-1 | TRBV19 | TRBD1 | NA
TGCAGTGCTAGAGGTCATACTAGCGGGGGGGCAATAAATGAAGGGCAGTTCTTC | CSARGHTSGGAINEGQFF | TRBJ2-1 | TRBV20-1 | TRBD2 | NA
TGTGCCTGGAGTGTATCCCCGACTAGTCCCGGGGAGCTGTTTTTT | CAWSVSPTSPGELFF | TRBJ2-2 | TRBV30 | NA | few
TGTGCCAGCAGCTTAGGGGTCGGGGCGGCTAGCTCCTACAATGAGCAGTTCTTC | CASSLGVGAASSYNEQFF | TRBJ2-1 | TRBV7-9 | NA | many
TGTGCCAGCAGTGAATTTCAGGGGGCGGCTAACTATGGCTACACCTTC | CASSEFQGAANYGYTF | TRBJ1-2 | TRBV6-1 | TRBD1 | many
TGCAGTGCTCTCACAGGGGGCGCGCGAGGCTACACCTTC | CSALTGGARGYTF | TRBJ1-2 | TRBV20-1 | TRBD1 | few
TGTGCCAGGAGAGTCTCCGGCGAGCAGTACTTC | CARRVSGEQYF | TRBJ2-7 | TRBV2 | NA | many
TGTGCCAGCAGTGTGAGGAGTAATCAGCCCCTGCATTTT | CASSVRSNQPLHF | TRBJ1-5 | TRBV19 | NA | NA
TGTGCCAGCAGCACGGGGGGGGCAGGCAAAAACATTCAGTACTTC | CASSTGGAGKNIQYF | TRBJ2-4 | TRBV6-2/TRBV6-3 | TRBD2 | many
TGTGCCATCAGTGAGTTGACTGATCAGCCCCAGCATTTT | CAISELTDQPQHF | TRBJ1-5 | TRBV10-3 | NA | NA
TGTGCCAGCACCGAGGGATTGGGCGAGCAGTACTTC | CASTEGLGEQYF | TRBJ2-7 | TRBV25-1 | NA | many
TGTGCCAGCACCCTTAGCGGGCTACCCTACGAGCAGTACTTC | CASTLSGLPYEQYF | TRBJ2-7 | TRBV7-8 | TRBD2 | NA
TGTGCCAGCAGCCAAGGGACAGGGGGAGAAAAACTGTTTTTT | CASSQGTGGEKLFF | TRBJ1-4 | TRBV3-1 | TRBD1 | many
TGTGCCAGCAGCTTAGCGGGGCTTGACAATGAGCAGTTCTTC | CASSLAGLDNEQFF | TRBJ2-1 | TRBV7-9 | NA | NA
TGCAGTGCTAGAGATCCCCGGCAGGGTGGTGGTCAGCCCCAGCATTTT | CSARDPRQGGGQPQHF | TRBJ1-5 | TRBV20-1 | NA | many
TGTGCCAGCAGCTTGGGTCTGAAAAAGCTGTTTTTT | CASSLGLKKLFF | TRBJ2-2 | TRBV7-8 | NA | medium-sized
TGTGCCAGCAGTGGTGGGGGTAAGGAGACCCAGCATTTT | CASSGGGKETQHF | TRBJ1-5 | TRBV2 | NA | once
TGCGCCAGCAGGAGAGGCGGGAGTAACTCGGGAAACATTCAGTACTTC | CASRRGGSNSGNIQYF | TRBJ2-4 | TRBV5-1 | TRBD2 | many
TGTGCCAGCAGCGCAACCCCGGGACAGGGCCCAGATACGCAGTATTTT | CASSATPGQGPDTQYF | TRBJ2-3 | TRBV7-9 | TRBD1 | once
TGTGCCAGCAGCTTTCTTGGGCGGGCCCCAGAGACCCAGTACTTC | CASSFLGRAPETQYF | TRBJ2-5 | TRBV5-6 | NA | many
TGTGCCATCAGTCTAAAGGGGGGTCTAAACGAGCAGTACTTC | CAISLKGGLNEQYF | TRBJ2-7 | TRBV10-3 | NA | NA
TGTGCCAGCAGTACCCCCCCCCAGGGGGCCAACGTCCTGACTTTC | CASSTPPQGANVLTF | TRBJ2-6 | TRBV7-8 | NA | many